This record concerns one TCR beta chain sequence. Its antigen target is currently unknown. Base quality data are lacking; no much larger clone is found one base away. Profiling of TCR beta VDJ combinations and CDR3 sequences used genomic DNA as the template. An Illumina HiSeq 2000 was the platform used for TCR repertoire sequencing. The paper's data handling went like this. TRBV/TRBJ rearrangement plots, CDR3 size and DJ length profiles, and Simpson's diversity index were used to evaluate the repertoires. Whichever DNA sequence was most abundant in the deep sequencing data was defined as the immunodominant clone. CDR3 amino acid sequences were screened for sharing across subjects and were compared with published repertoires and the VDJdb database. TCRdb cleaned the public reads at Q25 with fastp, built clones with MiXCR and kept in-frame beta chains. A single entry per CDR3 protein holds the most common genes and DNA from its merged rows. These V and J calls derive from TCRdb rather than the authors' analysis. The sample records tens of thousands of distinct CDR3 sequences, over 35% of which are singletons. The ten largest clones capture 60% to 75% of the sample.

CDR1 SQVTM and CDR2 ANQGSEA are derived from the germline V gene. Clipping removes 1 base from V and 5 bases from J, with 13 as the unmatched junction base count. The CDR3 sequence holds 16 residues, the cysteine and phenylalanine included. Of the read, only the CDR3 DNA is kept; its 48 bases are in frame from base 1. In the study, sorted CD4+ and CD8+ blood T cells from patients with severe aplastic anemia and from healthy subjects underwent deep sequencing of TCR repertoires. Ficoll-Paque density gradient centrifugation was used to isolate peripheral blood mononuclear cells. Before DNA was extracted, CD4+ and CD8+ T cells were sorted using either FACS or magnetic beads. These data belong to a study of CD8+CD57+ T cells in acquired aplastic anemia (dated by TCRdb to the late 2010s). Context from the whole study: DNA extracted from sorted CD4+ and CD8+ cells had a mean of approximately 3.4 ug, with a range of about 0.18 to 27.4 ug. Healthy donor samples averaged roughly 10 million reads for CD4+ and under 12 million for CD8+ cells.

Overall results and qualifications from the work: Roughly 30 CD8+ CDR3 sequences were shared between patients and controls but appeared highly expressed in patients and within their immunodominant clones. Between patients and healthy controls, no significant difference in CD8+ Simpson's diversity was found (P=0.060).

Sequencing was carried out using sorted CD4+, CD8+, or CD8+CD57+ T cells (not recorded which) from PBMCs. Here the chain combines TRBV29-1 and TRBJ1-2; TRBD1 fits 7 bases in the junction. The TCR was taken from a human donor in good health, serving as a control. CDR3 region: CSVEGPHLQGRYGYTF. The nucleotide sequence is given as TGCAGCGTTGAAGGGCCCCACCTACAGGGGAGGTATGGCTACACCTTC.